Listed here is a single T cell receptor beta chain. This record belongs to a study of CD8+CD57+ T cells in acquired aplastic anemia. CDR3 length: 15 residues. Germline-derived CDR1 and CDR2 are ENHRY and SYGVKD. TCR beta VDJ and CDR3 were profiled, and genomic DNA was the template. TCRdb reprocessed the reads via MiXCR and lists one record per CDR3 protein. Altogether some 92,000 distinct CDR3 sequences are present, roughly two thirds being singletons, with the ten largest covering less than 75%. Only patients with CD8+CD57+ cell expansion on flow cytometry were chosen for sequencing. V gene TRBV10-3 combines with J gene TRBJ2-5; 8 bases match TRBD2. The J call may be incorrect, as the DNA end agrees better with TRBJ2-1. The source is a human donor with aplastic anemia. The sample taken for sequencing was sorted CD4+, CD8+, or CD8+CD57+ T cells (not recorded which) from PBMCs. CDR3 DNA sequence: TGTGCCATCAGTGTCGGGACTAGGAGCGACAATGAGCAGTTCTTC. Encoded protein: CAISVGTRSDNEQFF.